This TCR beta chain stems from a study of post-analysis software for immune sequencing data (dated by TCRdb to 2013 to 2016). About the investigation overall: Relapsing-remitting, secondary progressive and progressive-relapsing multiple sclerosis were recorded as disease courses, and subtype annotation was lacking for some patients. A subset of samples was prepared in parallel using single-end sample barcoding, then pooled and co-amplified after Illumina adapter ligation. The patient repertoires were set against about 12 previously published healthy control repertoires from donors whose ages ranged from roughly 6 to 25 years. Broad study findings and their caveats: The multiple sclerosis patient group was slightly younger than the control group. Direct clustering with F measure showed strong co-clustering of samples prepared in the same batch, prompting a batch-effect correction. Roughly 5 TRBV segments, including TRBV5-6, TRBV5-1 and TRBV20-1, were significantly more frequent in patients than controls. Compared with controls, multiple sclerosis patients had significantly lower normalized Chao1 diversity, a finding suggesting substantial peripheral T-cell clonal expansion.

The CDR1 and CDR2 encoded by the germline V gene are SGDLS and YYNGEE. Taken from cysteine to phenylalanine, the CDR3 has 16 residues. Left in the record is the CDR3 DNA by itself, 48 bases read in frame from the first base. V is trimmed back by 0 bases and J by 6 bases, and the junction contains 9 bases that no gene match accounts for. The method was PCR. Sequencing instrument: Illumina HiSeq 2500. To reduce PCR and sequencing biases, unique molecular identifiers were incorporated into the TCR beta cDNA libraries. Approximately 500,000 cDNA molecules were obtained for every 1 to 10 million input T cells, so each molecule roughly corresponded to one T cell. Patient libraries were prepared and sequenced with the same protocol used for the earlier healthy control dataset. Within a given batch, samples were prepared together, multiplexed and sequenced on the same HiSeq lane. In the authors' own workflow: MIGEC was used to process the raw barcoded reads, and molecular identifier groups with only a single read were discarded before consensus assembly and CDR3 extraction. VDJtools was used for post-analysis of the clonotype tables, and diversity was normalized by down-sampling every dataset to the size of the smallest sample. To correct batch-related cross-sample contamination, repertoire overlap clustering matched CDR3 amino acid sequences but not nucleotide sequences. Through fastp at Q25 and MiXCR, TCRdb rebuilt clones from the public reads, retaining in-frame beta chains. Entries that share a CDR3 protein sequence are merged under the most common genes and DNA. The V and J calls were determined by TCRdb, not by the authors. The sample contains 350,000 to 500,000 distinct CDR3 sequences, roughly 40% of them found a single time. The top ten clonotypes cover 7.6% of the sample.

On this clonotype itself: Its recognized antigen is unknown. No base-level quality is on record; no much larger clone is a single base apart.

To demonstrate the VDJtools post-analysis software, TCR beta repertoires were profiled from the peripheral blood of about a dozen young patients with multiple sclerosis. The patients with multiple sclerosis were children and adolescents between about 6 and 17 years of age. This chain joins TRBV9 to TRBJ2-3; TRBD2 matches 8 bases in the middle. Specimen: blood. This TCR was sampled from a girl aged 2 to 9 with multiple sclerosis. At the DNA level, the sequence is TGTGCCAGCAGCGTAGCAGCGGGAGCCAATACGGATACGCAGTATTTT. It is translated as CASSVAAGANTDTQYF.